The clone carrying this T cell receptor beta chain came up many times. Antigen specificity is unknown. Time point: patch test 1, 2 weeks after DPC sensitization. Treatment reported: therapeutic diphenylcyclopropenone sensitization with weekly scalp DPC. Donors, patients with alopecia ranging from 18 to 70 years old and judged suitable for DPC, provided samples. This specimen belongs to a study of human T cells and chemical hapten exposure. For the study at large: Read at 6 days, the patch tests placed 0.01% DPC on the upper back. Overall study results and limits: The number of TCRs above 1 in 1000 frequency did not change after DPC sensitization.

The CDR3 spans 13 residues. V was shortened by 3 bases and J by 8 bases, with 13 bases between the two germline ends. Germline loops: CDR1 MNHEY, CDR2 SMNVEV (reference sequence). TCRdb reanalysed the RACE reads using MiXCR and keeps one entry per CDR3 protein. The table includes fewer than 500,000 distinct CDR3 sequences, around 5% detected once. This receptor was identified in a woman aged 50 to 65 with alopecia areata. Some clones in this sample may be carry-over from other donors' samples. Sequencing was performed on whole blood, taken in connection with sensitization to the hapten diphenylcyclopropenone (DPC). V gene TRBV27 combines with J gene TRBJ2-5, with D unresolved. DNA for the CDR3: TGTGCCAGCAGTTTGAGTGAGTCTCTCACCCAGTACTTC. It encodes CASSLSESLTQYF.